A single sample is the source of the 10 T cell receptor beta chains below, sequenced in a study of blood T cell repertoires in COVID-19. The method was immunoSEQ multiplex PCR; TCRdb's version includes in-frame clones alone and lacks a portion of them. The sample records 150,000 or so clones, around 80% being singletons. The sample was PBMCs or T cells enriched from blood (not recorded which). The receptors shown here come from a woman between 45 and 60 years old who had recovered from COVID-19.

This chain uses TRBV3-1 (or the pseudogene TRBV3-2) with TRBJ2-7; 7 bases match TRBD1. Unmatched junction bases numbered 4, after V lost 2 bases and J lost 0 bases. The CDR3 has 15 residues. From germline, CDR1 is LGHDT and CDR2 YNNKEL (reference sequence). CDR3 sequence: CASSQFYRGSYEQYF. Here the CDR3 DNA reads TGTGCCAGCAGCCAATTCTACAGGGGCTCCTACGAGCAGTACTTC.

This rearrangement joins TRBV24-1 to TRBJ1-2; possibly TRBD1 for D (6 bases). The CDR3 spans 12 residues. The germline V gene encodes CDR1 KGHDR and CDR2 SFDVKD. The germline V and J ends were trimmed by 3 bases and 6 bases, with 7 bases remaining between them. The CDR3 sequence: CATSDEGDGYTF. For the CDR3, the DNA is TGTGCCACCAGTGATGAGGGGGATGGCTACACCTTC.

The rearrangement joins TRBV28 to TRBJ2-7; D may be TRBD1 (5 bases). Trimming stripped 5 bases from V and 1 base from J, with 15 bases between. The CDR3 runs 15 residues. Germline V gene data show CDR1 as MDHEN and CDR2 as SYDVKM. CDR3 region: CASSPLGDRSYEQYF. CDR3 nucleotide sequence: TGTGCCAGCAGTCCCCTAGGGGATCGTTCCTACGAGCAGTACTTC. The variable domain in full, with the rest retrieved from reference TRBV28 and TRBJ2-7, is DVKVTQSSRYLVKRTGEKVFLECVQDMDHENMFWYRQDPGLGLRLIYFSYDVKMKEKGDIPEGYSVSREKKERFSLILESASTNQTSMYLCASSPLGDRSYEQYFGPGTRLTVT.

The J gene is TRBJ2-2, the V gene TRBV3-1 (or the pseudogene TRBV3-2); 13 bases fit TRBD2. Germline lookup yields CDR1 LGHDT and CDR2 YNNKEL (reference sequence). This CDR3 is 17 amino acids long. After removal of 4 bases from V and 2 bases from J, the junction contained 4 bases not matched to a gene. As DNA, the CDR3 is TGTGCCAGCAGCCGGACTAGCGGGGGCGCCAACACCGGGGAGCTGTTTTTT. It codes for CASSRTSGGANTGELFF.

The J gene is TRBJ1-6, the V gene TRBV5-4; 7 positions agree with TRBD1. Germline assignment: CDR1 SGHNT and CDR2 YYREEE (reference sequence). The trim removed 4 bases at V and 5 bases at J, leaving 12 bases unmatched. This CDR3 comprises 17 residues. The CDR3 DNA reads TGTGCCAGCAGCCCAACAGGGGCGGCAGGCCATAATTCACCCCTCCACTTT. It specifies CASSPTGAAGHNSPLHF.

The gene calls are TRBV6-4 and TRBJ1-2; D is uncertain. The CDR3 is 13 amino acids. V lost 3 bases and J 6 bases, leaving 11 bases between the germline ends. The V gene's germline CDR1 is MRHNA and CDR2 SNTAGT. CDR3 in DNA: TGTGCCAGCAGTGAACGACCGGAGAATGGCTACACCTTC. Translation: CASSERPENGYTF.

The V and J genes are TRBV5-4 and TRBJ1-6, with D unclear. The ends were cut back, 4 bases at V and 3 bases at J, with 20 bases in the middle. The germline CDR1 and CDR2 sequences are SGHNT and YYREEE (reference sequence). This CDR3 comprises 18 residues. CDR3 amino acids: CASSGSGEASRYNSPLHF. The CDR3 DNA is TGTGCCAGCAGCGGCTCCGGGGAGGCATCGCGCTATAATTCACCCCTCCACTTT.

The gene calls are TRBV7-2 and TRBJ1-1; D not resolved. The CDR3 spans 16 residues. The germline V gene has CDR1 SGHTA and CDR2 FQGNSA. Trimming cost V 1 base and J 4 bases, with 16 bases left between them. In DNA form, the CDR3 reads TGTGCCAGCAGCTTAGTGGTACATCAGGCGGGCACTGAAGCTTTCTTT. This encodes CASSLVVHQAGTEAFF.

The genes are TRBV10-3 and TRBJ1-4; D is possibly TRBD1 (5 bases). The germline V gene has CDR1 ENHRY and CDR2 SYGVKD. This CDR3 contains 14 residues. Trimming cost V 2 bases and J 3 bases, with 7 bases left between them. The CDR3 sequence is CAISEGAANEKLFF. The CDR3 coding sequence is TGTGCCATCAGTGAGGGGGCGGCTAATGAAAAACTGTTTTTT.

The CDR3 nucleotides are TGTGCCAGCAGTGTCCAGACAGGGGGCCGGACTGAAGCTTTCTTT. It codes for CASSVQTGGRTEAFF. The chain carries TRBV28 and TRBJ1-1; TRBD1 aligns across 10 bases. CDR1 and CDR2 (germline): MDHEN, SYDVKM. Trimming removed 5 bases from V and 5 bases from J; junction bases left unmatched: 8. The CDR3 is made up of 15 amino acids.